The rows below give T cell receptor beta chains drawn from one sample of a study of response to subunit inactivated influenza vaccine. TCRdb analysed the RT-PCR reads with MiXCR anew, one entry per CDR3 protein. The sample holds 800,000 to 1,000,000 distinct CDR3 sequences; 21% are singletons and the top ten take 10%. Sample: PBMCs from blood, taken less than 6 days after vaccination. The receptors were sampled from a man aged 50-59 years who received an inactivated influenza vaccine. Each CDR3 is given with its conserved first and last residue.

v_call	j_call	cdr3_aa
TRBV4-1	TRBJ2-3	CASSQGLAGGLDTQYF
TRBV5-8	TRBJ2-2	CASSRGQGGTGAGELFF
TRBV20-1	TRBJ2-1	CSARDLVGYNEQFF
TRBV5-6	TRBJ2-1	CASCSWGDSSYNEQFF
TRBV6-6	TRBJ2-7	CASNRDWAYEQYF
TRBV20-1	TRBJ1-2	CSAPGTGGTNYGYTF
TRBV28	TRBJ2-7	CASSLLRREGASF
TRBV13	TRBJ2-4	CASSPWAGESIQYF
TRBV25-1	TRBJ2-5	CASSQGQGIGETQYF
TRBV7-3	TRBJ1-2	CASSANRVGGYTF
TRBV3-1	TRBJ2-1	CASSQVGRTYNEQFF
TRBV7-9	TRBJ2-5	CASSPRDRGRETQYF
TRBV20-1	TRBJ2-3	CSARIIAPNINTQYF
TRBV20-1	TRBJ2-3	CSATNRVLDTQYF
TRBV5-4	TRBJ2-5	CASSLGVSQETQYF
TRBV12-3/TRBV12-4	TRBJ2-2	CASSFSNGGGELFF
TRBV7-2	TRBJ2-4	CASSAPGTKNIQYF
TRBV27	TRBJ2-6	CASSPNPSGANVLTF
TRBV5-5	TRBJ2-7	CASSLVPQGSSYEQYF
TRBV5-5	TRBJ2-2	CASSWGMNTGELFF
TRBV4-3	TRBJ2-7	CASSQDWGGGEQYF
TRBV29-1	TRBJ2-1	CSVEESWGFHNEQFF
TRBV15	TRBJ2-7	CATSRATGGHEQYF
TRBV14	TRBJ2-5	CASSQRRDKQETQYF
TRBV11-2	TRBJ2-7	CASSLEGDSYEQYF
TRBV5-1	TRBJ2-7	CASRGTGPYEQYF
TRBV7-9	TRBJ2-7	CASSLADKTYEQYF
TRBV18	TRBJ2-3	CASFAGTSGRGGTDTQYF
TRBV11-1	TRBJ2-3	CASSRTIPSGGSIRTDTQYF
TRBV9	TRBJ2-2	CASSVGGTGVTGELFF
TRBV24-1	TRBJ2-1	CATSDLQSSAGKRHEQFF
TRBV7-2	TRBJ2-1	CASSWDRGAYNEQFF
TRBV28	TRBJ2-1	CASSLPPSFGFNEQFF
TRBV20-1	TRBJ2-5	CSARGASGSEETQYF
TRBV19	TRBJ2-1	CASSRRQGFMDEQFF
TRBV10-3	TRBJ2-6	CAISESQISGANVLTF
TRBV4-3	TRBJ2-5	CASSQDYGQETQYF
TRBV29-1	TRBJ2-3	CSVEDLDRIASTDTQYF
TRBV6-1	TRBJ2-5	CASSARGQRGETQYF
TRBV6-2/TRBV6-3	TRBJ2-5	CASSYTRDFQETQYF
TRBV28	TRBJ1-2	CASSVAGVPYGYTF
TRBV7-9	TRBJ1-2	CASSPETSYGYTF
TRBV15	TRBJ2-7	CATSVYVGDRSYEQYF
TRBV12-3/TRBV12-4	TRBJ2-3	CASSLRLTQYF
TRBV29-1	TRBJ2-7	CSVDQGYEQYF
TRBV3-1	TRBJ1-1	CASSQVSNEAFF
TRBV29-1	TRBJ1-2	CSALGQNGYTF
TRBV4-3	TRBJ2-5	CASSQVDTPETQYF
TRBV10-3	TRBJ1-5	CAGRGNQPQHF
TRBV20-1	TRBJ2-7	CSASDGNYEQYF
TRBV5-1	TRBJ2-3	CASSPGGAVTDTQYF
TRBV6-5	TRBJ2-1	CASSYEASSYNEQFF
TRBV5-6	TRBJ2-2	CASSTGLLSAGELFF
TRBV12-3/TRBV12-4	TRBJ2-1	CASSFSLAGGWDEQFF
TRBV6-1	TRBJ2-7	CASSLTGLDSYEQYF
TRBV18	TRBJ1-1	CASSRGLTEAFF
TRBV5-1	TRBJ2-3	CASSAYRGTDTQYF